This T cell receptor (beta chain) was captured by sequencing in a study of OX40 agonist ivuxolimab in advanced cancers. Looking at the study overall: Ivuxolimab, which targeted the costimulatory receptor OX40 (CD134), was an agonistic, fully human IgG2 monoclonal antibody. Intravenous ivuxolimab was administered to patients every 2 weeks at six dose levels: 0.01, 0.1, 0.3, 1.5, 3 and 10 mg/kg. Among the 50 to 55 dose-escalation patients, 19 had hepatocellular carcinoma, roughly 15 melanoma, 9 renal cell carcinoma and 9 head and neck cancer. The dose-escalation cohort was about 83% male with a mean age of approximately 60 years, ranging from roughly 23 to 79. Prior anti-PD-1, anti-PD-L1 or anti-CTLA-4 therapy was permitted, and 30% to 45% of dose-escalation patients had received checkpoint inhibitors. Three dose-escalation patients achieved partial responses, one with hepatocellular carcinoma and two with cutaneous melanoma. The purpose of peripheral TCRbeta sequencing was to test whether ivuxolimab changed TCR sequence diversity and led to clonal T-cell expansion. The paper reports the monotherapy dose-escalation portion (N = 52 patients) of the phase I ivuxolimab trial. Here is what the overall study found, with its caveats: Antigen specificity was not determined for the clonally expanded peripheral T cells. At doses of 0.1 to 3.0 mg/kg, clonal expansion of both CD4+ and CD8+ blood T cells was observed from baseline to week 6. Low levels of normalized T-cell clonal expansion were also seen in some nonresponding patients. After ivuxolimab, expanded clones were on average more numerous among CD8+ T cells than among CD4+ T cells. In partial responders in the 0.1-3.0 mg/kg groups, normalized peripheral clonal expansion was found to be among the lowest, especially among CD8+ T cells.

In the case of this clone: Its target antigen remains unknown. There are no base qualities to consult, and no much larger clone falls within one base.

A distance of 17 bases separates the germline ends of V and J, which lose 7 bases and 7 bases respectively. From the germline V gene, CDR1 is ENHRY and CDR2 is SYGVKD. There are 13 amino acids in the CDR3, from cysteine to phenylalanine inclusive. CDR3 DNA is the only sequence kept; it has 39 bases, read in frame from the first base. Patients with autoimmune disease history or receiving systemic immunosuppression were excluded from the trial. Peripheral blood for TCR sequencing was collected from all dose cohorts at baseline, on cycle 4 day 1, and on cycle 7 day 1. The samples were taken from a phase I, first-in-human, multicenter, open-label dose-escalation trial of ivuxolimab. Adults with locally advanced or metastatic melanoma, renal cell, hepatocellular, or head and neck squamous cell carcinoma were enrolled in the trial. Before TCR sequencing, CD4+ T cells and CD8+ T cells were sorted from peripheral blood as separate populations.

Genomic DNA was isolated from the sorted cells so that the TCRbeta CDR3 region could be sequenced. The immunoSEQ Assay was used for sequencing of TCRbeta CDR3 regions. In its TCRdb copy, this immuneACCESS table keeps in-frame sequences only and misses some clones. Where compared with another copy, unresolved V genes explain less than half of these, and the others have no known cause. A total of tens of thousands of clones appear in this sample, 80% to 85% of them only once. In total, the top ten clones hold around 20% of the sample. This clonotype was obtained from an adult with an advanced solid tumor such as melanoma, head and neck, liver or kidney cancer. The sequences come from CD4+ or CD8+ T cells sorted from blood, collected in a trial of the OX40 agonist ivuxolimab. The receptor chain draws on TRBV10-3 and TRBJ2-7; tentative D gene TRBD2, with 6 bases matching. The sequenced DNA: TGTGCCATCACGTCAGGGTTGGGGAGGGAGCAGTACTTC. This is translated as CAITSGLGREQYF.